The entry that follows covers one T cell receptor beta chain sequence. No antigen is known for it. The CDR3 sequence is 14 residues long. Per the germline V gene, CDR1 is SGHNT and CDR2 is YYREEE (reference sequence). V was cut by 5 bases and J by 5 bases, with 13 bases left in between. The source of the sample is a study of T cells and Merkel cell carcinoma outcomes. Study results and caveats: In Merkel cell carcinoma, repertoire and T-cell density reportedly predicted outcomes.

Generated by immunoSEQ multiplex PCR, the TCRdb table keeps only in-frame clones and is missing some. Here the sample spans some 14,000 clones, over 85% being singletons. The chain uses TRBV5-4 and TRBJ2-2, with D perhaps matching TRBD1 or TRBD2 (5 bases each). Sequenced input: tumor tissue from Merkel cell carcinoma. The sequence was collected from a human donor with Merkel cell carcinoma. CDR3 bases: TGTGCCAGCAGTCCCGGGACCCCAACCGGGGAGCTGTTTTTT. It codes for CASSPGTPTGELFF.